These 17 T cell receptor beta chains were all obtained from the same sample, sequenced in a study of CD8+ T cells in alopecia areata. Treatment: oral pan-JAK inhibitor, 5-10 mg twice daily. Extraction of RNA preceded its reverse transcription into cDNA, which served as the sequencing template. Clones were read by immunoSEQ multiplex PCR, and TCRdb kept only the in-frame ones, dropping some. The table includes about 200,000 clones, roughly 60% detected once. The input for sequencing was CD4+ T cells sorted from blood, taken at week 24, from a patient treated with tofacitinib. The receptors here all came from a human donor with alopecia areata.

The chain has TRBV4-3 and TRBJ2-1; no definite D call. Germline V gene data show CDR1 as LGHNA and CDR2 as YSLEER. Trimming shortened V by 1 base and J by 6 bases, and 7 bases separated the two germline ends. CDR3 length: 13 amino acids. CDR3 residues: CASSQGPTNEQFF. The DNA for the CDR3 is TGCGCCAGCAGCCAAGGGCCGACCAATGAGCAGTTCTTC.

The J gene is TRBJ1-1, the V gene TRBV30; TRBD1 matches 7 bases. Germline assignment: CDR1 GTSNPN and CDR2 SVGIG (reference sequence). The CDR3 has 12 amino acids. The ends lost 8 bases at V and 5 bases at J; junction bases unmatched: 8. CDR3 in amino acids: CAGDRADTEAFF. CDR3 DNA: TGTGCCGGAGACAGGGCGGATACTGAAGCTTTCTTT. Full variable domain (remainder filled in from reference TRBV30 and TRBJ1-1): SQTIHQWPATLVQPVGSPLSLECTVEGTSNPNLYWYRQAAGRGLQLLFYSVGIGQISSEVPQNLSASRPQDRQFILSSKKLLLSDSGFYLCAGDRADTEAFFGQGTRLTVV.

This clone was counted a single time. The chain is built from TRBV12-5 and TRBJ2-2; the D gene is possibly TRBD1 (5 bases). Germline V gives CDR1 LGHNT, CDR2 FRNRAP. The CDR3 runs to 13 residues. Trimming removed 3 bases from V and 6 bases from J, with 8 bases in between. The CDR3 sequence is CASGFPGPGELFF. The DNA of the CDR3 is TGTGCTAGTGGTTTCCCAGGGCCCGGGGAGCTGTTTTTT.

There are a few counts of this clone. CDR3 sequence (DNA): TGTGCCAGCACCGCATCCCGCGAAAAACTGTTTTTT. This codes for CASTASREKLFF. The chain is built from TRBV7-9 and TRBJ1-4; D unresolved. The V end lost 7 bases, the J end lost 8 bases, and 11 bases lay between the germline ends. The CDR3 length is 12 residues. In germline, CDR1 is SEHNR, CDR2 FQNEAQ (reference sequence).

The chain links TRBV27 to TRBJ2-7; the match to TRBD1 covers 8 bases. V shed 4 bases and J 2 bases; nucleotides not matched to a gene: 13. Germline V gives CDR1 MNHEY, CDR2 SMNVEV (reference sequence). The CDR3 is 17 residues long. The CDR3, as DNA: TGTGCCAGCAGTTCTTCCCGGACAGGGCGAGACCCCTACGAGCAGTACTTC. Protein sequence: CASSSSRTGRDPYEQYF.

The CDR3 DNA sequence: TGTGCCTGGAGTGCCGGGGGAGCGCCTGGGGCCAACGTCCTGACTTTC. Translating it yields CAWSAGGAPGANVLTF. The chain has TRBV30 and TRBJ2-6, with D maybe TRBD2 (6 bases). The V end lost 1 base, the J end lost 2 bases, and 12 bases lay between the germline ends. Germline CDR1 is GTSNPN and CDR2 is SVGIG (reference sequence). There are 16 residues in the CDR3.

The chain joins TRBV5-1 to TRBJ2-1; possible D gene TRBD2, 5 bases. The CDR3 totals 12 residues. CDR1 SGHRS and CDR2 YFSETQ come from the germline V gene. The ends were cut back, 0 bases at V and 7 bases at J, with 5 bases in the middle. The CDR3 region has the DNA TGCGCCAGCAGCTTGGCGGGGAATGAGCAGTTCTTC. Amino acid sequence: CASSLAGNEQFF.

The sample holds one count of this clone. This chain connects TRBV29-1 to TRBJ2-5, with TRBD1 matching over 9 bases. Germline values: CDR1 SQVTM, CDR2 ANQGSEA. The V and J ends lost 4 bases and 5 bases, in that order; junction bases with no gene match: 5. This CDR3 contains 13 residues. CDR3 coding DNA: TGCAGCGTTGGACAGGGGGTCGGGGAGACCCAGTACTTC. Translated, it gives CSVGQGVGETQYF.

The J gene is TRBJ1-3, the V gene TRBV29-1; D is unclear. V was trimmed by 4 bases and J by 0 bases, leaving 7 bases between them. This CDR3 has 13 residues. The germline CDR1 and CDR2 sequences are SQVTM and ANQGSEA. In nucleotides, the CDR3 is TGCAGCGTTGCAAAGAGCTCTGGAAACACCATATATTTT. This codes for CSVAKSSGNTIYF.

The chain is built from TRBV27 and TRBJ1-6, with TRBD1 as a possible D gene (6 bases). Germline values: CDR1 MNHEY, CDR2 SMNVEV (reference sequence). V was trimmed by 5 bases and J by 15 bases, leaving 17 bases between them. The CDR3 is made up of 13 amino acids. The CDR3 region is CASSIEQGMVLHF. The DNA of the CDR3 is TGTGCCAGCAGTATTGAACAGGGTATGGTCCTCCACTTT.

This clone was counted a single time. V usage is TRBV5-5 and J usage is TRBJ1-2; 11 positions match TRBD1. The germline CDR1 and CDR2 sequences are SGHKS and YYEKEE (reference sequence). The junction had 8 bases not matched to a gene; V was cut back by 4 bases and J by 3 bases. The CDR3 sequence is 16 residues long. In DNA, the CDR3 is TGTGCCAGCAGCCTAGGACAGGGGGCTATTGACTATGGCTACACCTTC. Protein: CASSLGQGAIDYGYTF.

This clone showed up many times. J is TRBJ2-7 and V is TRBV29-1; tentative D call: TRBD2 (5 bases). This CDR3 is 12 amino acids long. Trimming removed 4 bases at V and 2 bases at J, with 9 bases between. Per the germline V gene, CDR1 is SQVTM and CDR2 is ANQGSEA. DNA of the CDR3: TGCAGCGTTGTTGAGGGAGCCTACGAGCAGTACTTC. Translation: CSVVEGAYEQYF.

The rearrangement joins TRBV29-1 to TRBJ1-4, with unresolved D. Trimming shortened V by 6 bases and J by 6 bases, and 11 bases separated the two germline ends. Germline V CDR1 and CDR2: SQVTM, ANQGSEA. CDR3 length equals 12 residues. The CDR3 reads CSVGIGDEKLFF. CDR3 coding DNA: TGCAGCGTGGGTATCGGCGATGAAAAACTGTTTTTT.

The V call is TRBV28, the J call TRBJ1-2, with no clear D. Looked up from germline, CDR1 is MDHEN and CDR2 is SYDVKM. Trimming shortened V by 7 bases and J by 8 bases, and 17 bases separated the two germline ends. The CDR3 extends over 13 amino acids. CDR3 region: CASTNSLWWGYTF. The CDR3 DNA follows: TGTGCCAGCACAAACAGCCTCTGGTGGGGCTACACCTTC.

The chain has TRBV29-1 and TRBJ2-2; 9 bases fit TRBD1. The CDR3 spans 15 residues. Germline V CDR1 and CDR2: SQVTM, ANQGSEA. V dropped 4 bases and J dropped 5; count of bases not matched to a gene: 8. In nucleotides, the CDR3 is TGCAGCGTTGGAGGGGGACAGGGTCGGACCGGGGAGCTGTTTTTT. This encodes CSVGGGQGRTGELFF.

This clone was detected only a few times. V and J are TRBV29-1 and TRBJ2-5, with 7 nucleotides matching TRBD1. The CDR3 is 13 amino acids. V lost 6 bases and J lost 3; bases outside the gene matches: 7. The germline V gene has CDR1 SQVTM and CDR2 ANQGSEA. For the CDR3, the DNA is TGCAGCGTCCTGACAGGGATGGAAGAGACCCAGTACTTC. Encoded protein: CSVLTGMEETQYF.

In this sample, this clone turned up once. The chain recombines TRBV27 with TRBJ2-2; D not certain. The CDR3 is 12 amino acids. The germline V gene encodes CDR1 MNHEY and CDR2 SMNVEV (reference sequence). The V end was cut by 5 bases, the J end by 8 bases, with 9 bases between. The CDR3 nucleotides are TGTGCCAGCAGTAGTCTTCAGGGGGAGCTGTTTTTT. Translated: CASSSLQGELFF.